This TCR beta chain was sequenced during a study of molecular identifiers for immune sequencing clone quantification (dated by TCRdb to the late 2010s). Looking at the study overall: For a replicate experiment, RNA from about 20,000 or 100,000 naive CD8 T cells was divided into five aliquots, of which four were sequenced. This methods study used CD8 T cells to benchmark TCR RNA copy counting and molecular-identifier clustering-based TCR repertoire sequencing (MIDCIRS). Overall results and qualifications from the work: In CMV-specific effector cells, clones with more than 20 RNA copies contained over 99% of molecules, whereas in naive cells such clones contained under 1% of molecules. Highly expanded clone sizes could be underestimated because identical TCR molecules may share a barcode. Modeling estimated roughly 3 recovered TCR RNA copies per cell, compared with 8.5 to 10 by digital PCR, which implies 30% to 35% capture efficiency. Spiked-in Jurkat TCR RNA (approximately 10 copies' worth), which is not part of the donor repertoire, was contained in the naive libraries. When barcode sub-clustering was not used, chimeric consensus sequences inflated TCR diversity, with chimeras reaching as high as 47%. Spiked-in Jurkat TCR RNA equal to a single cell's worth was reported to be detectable even within 1,100,000 naive CD8 T cells.

Library prep was done by PCR. TCRdb names Illumina HiSeq 4000 as the instrument used. Preparation of bulk TCR libraries followed a previously described approach, with the TCR primers listed in Table S5. Total RNA was purified with the Qiagen AllPrep DNA/RNA kit. Before analysis, reads from multiple sequencing runs of the same library were pooled. The paper's processing steps were these. Reads were retained only if an exact TCR constant sequence was present, and the retained reads were trimmed to 150 nt and grouped according to their 12-nt molecular barcodes. Reads within each barcode group were sub-clustered using a 15% Levenshtein threshold, and quality-weighted consensus sequences were constructed for each RNA molecule. Non-functional sequences were removed, as were lower-count sequences one edit away from another. Barcode sub-clusters with fewer than 20% of the maximum read count were removed, based on fitting two negative binomial distributions. The public reads were run again by TCRdb, first through fastp at Q25 and then through MiXCR, and only productive beta chains were kept. All rows with the same CDR3 protein become a single entry with the most common DNA and genes. The V and J calls and clone size come from TCRdb's table, not from the authors' own analysis. The sample table shows 460,000 or so distinct CDR3 sequences, and around 21% are seen once. The top ten hold around 0.84% of the sample.

Via the germline V gene (reference sequence), CDR1 is SEHNR and CDR2 FQNEAQ. The CDR3, from cysteine to phenylalanine, totals 14 residues. CDR3 DNA is the only sequence kept; it has 42 bases, read in frame from the first base. V is shortened by 5 bases, J by 0 bases, and the region joining them spans 10 bases. Libraries of naive CD8 T cells were built from anywhere between about 17,000 and 1,000,000 sorted cells, with 10%, 30% or 50% of the purified RNA used. Naive CD8 T cells were FACS-sorted as CD8+CD4-CCR7+CD45RA+ on a BD FACSAria II into RLT Plus buffer. To test detection sensitivity, Jurkat RNA equal to ten TCR copies was added to samples of about 20,000-1,000,000 naive CD8 T cells. Enrichment of CD8 T cells was performed with RosetteSep CD8+ T Cell Enrichment Cocktail and Ficoll-Paque, after which ACK red cell lysis was carried out. This clonotype was seen at least ten times. No cognate antigen has been identified for it. No much larger clonotype is one base removed from it; base qualities were not supplied.

Recombination connected TRBV7-9 to TRBJ2-5; TRBD1 is possibly the D segment (6 matching bases). The source of this sequence is a human donor in good health. Some libraries in this study had Jurkat cell RNA spiked in. Material for sequencing was naive CD8+ T cells from blood, with Jurkat cell RNA spiked in. The cell subset or site label of this sample denotes: FACS-sorted CD8+CD4-CCR7+CD45RA+ naive T cells. The CDR3 in this case is CASSGGQYQETQYF. The DNA is as follows: TGTGCCAGCAGCGGAGGACAGTACCAAGAGACCCAGTACTTC.